The 9 T cell receptor beta chains listed next were all sequenced from one sample in a study of OX40 agonist ivuxolimab in advanced cancers. Sequenced by immunoSEQ multiplex PCR; TCRdb stores in-frame clones only, minus some. This sample has 2,100 or so clones, with about 70% found just once. This sample comprised CD4+ or CD8+ T cells sorted from blood, obtained in a trial of the OX40 agonist ivuxolimab. All receptors come from an adult with an advanced solid tumor such as melanoma, head and neck, liver or kidney cancer.

The rearrangement links TRBV30 to TRBJ1-5; D call uncertain. This CDR3 has 13 residues. Germline V gene lookup returns CDR1 GTSNPN and CDR2 SVGIG (reference sequence). Trimming pared 2 bases from V and 1 base from J, leaving 6 bases between. The CDR3 nucleotides are TGTGCCTGGAGTTTGGAGAGCAATCAGCCCCAGCATTTT. It codes for CAWSLESNQPQHF.

The genes are TRBV27 and TRBJ2-1; TRBD1 aligns across 12 bases. After removal of 5 bases from V and 10 bases from J, the junction contained 6 bases not matched to a gene. The CDR3 length is 14 residues. Germline CDR1 and CDR2: MNHEY and SMNVEV (reference sequence). The DNA for the CDR3 is TGTGCCAGCAGTGCGTCGGGGACAGGGGGCGAGCAGTTCTTC. This codes for CASSASGTGGEQFF.

The CDR3 protein is CASKEANEQFF. DNA of the CDR3: TGCGCCAGCAAAGAGGCTAATGAGCAGTTCTTC. The V and J genes are TRBV10-2 and TRBJ2-1; D is unclear. Germline V lookup: CDR1 WSHSY, CDR2 SAAADI. The CDR3 covers 11 residues. With 7 bases removed from V and 7 bases from J, the gap between germline ends came to 8 bases.

V and J are TRBV7-8 and TRBJ2-1; D gene unclear. V lost 1 base and J lost 3, with 10 bases in between. CDR1 and CDR2 (germline): SGHVS, FQNEAQ. The CDR3 has 15 amino acids. The CDR3 DNA follows: TGTGCCAGCAGCTTAGGCGCGGAGAGCTACAATGAGCAGTTCTTC. Its translation is CASSLGAESYNEQFF.

The chain has TRBV4-2 and TRBJ2-7; D unresolved. V lost 4 bases to trimming and J lost 5 bases, with 15 bases between them. This CDR3 is built from 14 residues. Germline V CDR1 and CDR2: LGHNA, YNFKEQ. The DNA of the CDR3 is TGTGCCAGCAGCCCGCCGGGCACAAAACACGAGCAGTACTTC. Its protein product is CASSPPGTKHEQYF.

This clone came up once. This chain joins TRBV11-3 and TRBJ2-3; TRBD2 matches at 7 bases. The CDR3 loop spans 17 amino acids. The germline V gene has CDR1 SGHNT and CDR2 YENEEA. V was pared by 5 bases and J by 5 bases, with 16 bases of the junction left unmatched. This CDR3 reads CASSTKSEGGPEDTQYF. In DNA form, the CDR3 reads TGTGCCAGCAGCACGAAGTCCGAGGGAGGGCCCGAAGATACGCAGTATTTT.

The V and J genes are TRBV15 and TRBJ1-2; 10 bases fit TRBD1. Looked up from germline, CDR1 is LNHNV and CDR2 is YYDKDF (reference sequence). V trimming: 3 bases; J trimming: 8 bases; junction bases outside the gene matches: 15. The CDR3 extends over 17 amino acids. The chain's CDR3 is CATSRGETGGSAKGYTF. The CDR3 coding sequence is TGTGCCACCAGCAGGGGGGAGACAGGGGGCTCGGCTAAGGGCTACACCTTC.

This clone is large within its sample. DNA of the CDR3: TGTGCCAGCAGTGACTCTGGCGGGAGCTCCTACAATGAGCAGTTCTTC. It encodes CASSDSGGSSYNEQFF. V gene TRBV6-4 combines with J gene TRBJ2-1, with 7 positions matching TRBD2. CDR3 length: 16 residues. V lost 0 bases to trimming and J lost 0 bases; unmatched junction nucleotides: 2. Germline V gives CDR1 MRHNA, CDR2 SNTAGT.

The genes are TRBV2 and TRBJ2-1; D is undetermined. Germline CDR1 SNHLY, CDR2 FYNNEI. V was cut by 2 bases and J by 9 bases, with 8 bases left in between. CDR3 length: 12 amino acids. The CDR3 DNA is TGTGCCAGCAGTGAACCCCCAGGTGAGCAGTTCTTC. Its protein is CASSEPPGEQFF.